This TCR beta chain was sequenced in a study of cytomegalovirus exposure and HLA in healthy donors. Regarding this clone: Its antigen is not known.

The records do not include a CMV serostatus for this donor. This CDR3 is built from 13 residues. Germline values: CDR1 SEHNR, CDR2 FQNEAQ (reference sequence). V was trimmed by 1 base and J by 11 bases, leaving 14 bases between them. Notes on the study in general: Later analysis demonstrated an association between a missense DCLRE1C variant and TCR beta V- and J-gene trimming. It emerged from a later analysis that several of the most significant clusters appeared to be linked to common viral pathogens.

The PCR had 60 Vbeta and 13 Jbeta primers. Assay used: immunoSEQ multiplex PCR; TCRdb lists only in-frame clones, some missing. The sample yields under 200,000 clones, roughly 80% seen once. Sequencing was carried out using PBMCs. The receptor's source is a human donor in good health. The V gene is TRBV7-9, the J gene TRBJ1-1; no definite D call. The CDR3 loop reads CASSLDPQCGAFF. The CDR3 coding sequence is TGTGCCAGCAGCTTAGATCCTCAGTGCGGGGCTTTCTTT.